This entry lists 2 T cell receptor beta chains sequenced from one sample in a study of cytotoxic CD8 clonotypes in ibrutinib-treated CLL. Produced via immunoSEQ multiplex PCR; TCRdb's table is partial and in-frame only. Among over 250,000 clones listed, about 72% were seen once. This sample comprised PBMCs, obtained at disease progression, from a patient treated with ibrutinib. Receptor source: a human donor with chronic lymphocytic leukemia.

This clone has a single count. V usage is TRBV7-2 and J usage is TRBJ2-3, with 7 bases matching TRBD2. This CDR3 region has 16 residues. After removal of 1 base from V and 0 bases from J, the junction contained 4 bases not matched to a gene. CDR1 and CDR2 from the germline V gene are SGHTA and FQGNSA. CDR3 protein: CASSLEAAGSTDTQYF. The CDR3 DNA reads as TGTGCCAGCAGCTTAGAGGCAGCGGGGAGCACAGATACGCAGTATTTT.

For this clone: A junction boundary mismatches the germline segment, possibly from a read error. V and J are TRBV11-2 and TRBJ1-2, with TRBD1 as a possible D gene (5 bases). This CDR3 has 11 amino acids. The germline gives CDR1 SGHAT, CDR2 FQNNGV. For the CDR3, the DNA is TGTGCCAGCAGCTTAGGAGGGTGGAGGGGCTTC. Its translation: CASSLGGWRGF.